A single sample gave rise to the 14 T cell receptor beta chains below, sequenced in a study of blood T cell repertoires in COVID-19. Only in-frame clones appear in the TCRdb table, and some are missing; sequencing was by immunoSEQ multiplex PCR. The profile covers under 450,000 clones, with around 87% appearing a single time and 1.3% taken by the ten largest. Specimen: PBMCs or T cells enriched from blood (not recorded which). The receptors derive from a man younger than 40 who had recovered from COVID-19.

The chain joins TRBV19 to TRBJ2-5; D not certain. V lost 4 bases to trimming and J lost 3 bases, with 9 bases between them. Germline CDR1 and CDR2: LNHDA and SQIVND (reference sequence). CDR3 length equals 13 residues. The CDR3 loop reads CASSRASEETQYF. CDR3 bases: TGTGCCAGTAGTAGAGCCTCTGAAGAGACCCAGTACTTC.

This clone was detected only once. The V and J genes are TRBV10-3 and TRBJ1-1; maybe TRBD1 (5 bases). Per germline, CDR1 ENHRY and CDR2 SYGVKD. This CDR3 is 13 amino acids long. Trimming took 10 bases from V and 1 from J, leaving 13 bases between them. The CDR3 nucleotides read TGTGCCACCTTGGGGCAGGGGAACACTGAAGCTTTCTTT. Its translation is CATLGQGNTEAFF.

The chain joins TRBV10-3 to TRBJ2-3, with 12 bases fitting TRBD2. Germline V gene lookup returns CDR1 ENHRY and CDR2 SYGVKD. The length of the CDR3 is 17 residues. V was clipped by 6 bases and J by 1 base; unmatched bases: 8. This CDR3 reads CAIRTPGTSGRTDTQYF. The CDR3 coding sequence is TGTGCCATCAGAACTCCTGGGACTAGCGGGCGCACAGATACGCAGTATTTT.

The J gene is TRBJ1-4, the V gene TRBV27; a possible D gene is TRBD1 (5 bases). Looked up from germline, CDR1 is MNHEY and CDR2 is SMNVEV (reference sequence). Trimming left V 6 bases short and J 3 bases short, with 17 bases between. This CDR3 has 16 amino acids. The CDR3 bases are TGTGCCAGCAGAACGACGAGCGGGGCATCTAATGAAAAACTGTTTTTT. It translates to CASRTTSGASNEKLFF.

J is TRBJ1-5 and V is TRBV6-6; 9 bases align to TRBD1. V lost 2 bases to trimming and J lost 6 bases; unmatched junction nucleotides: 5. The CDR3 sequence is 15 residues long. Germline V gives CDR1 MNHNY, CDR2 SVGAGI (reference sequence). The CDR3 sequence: CASSYKDRGVQPQHF. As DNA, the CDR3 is TGTGCCAGCAGTTACAAAGACAGGGGGGTTCAGCCCCAGCATTTT.

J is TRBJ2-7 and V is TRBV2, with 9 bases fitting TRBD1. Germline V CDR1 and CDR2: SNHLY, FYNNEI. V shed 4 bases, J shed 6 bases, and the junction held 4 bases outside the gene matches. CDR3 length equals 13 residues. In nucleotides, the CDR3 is TGTGCCAGCAGTGCCCCGACAGGGGGCGAGCAGTACTTC. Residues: CASSAPTGGEQYF.

Here the CDR3 reads CASSSRPTGIYYEQYF. The CDR3 nucleotides read TGTGCCAGCAGTTCCCGACCGACAGGGATTTACTACGAGCAGTACTTC. J is TRBJ2-7 and V is TRBV27; 7 nucleotides agree with TRBD1. There are 16 residues in the CDR3. The J segment lost 3 bases and the V segment lost 4 bases, leaving 12 bases of the junction unmatched. Germline CDR1 reads MNHEY; CDR2 reads SMNVEV (reference sequence).

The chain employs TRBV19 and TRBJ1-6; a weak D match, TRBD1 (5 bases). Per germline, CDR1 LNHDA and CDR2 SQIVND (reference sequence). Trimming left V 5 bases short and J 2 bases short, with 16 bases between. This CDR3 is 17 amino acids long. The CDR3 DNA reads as TGTGCCAGTAGTGAGGCGGGAGGGGTCGCCTATAATTCACCCCTCCACTTT. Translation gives CASSEAGGVAYNSPLHF. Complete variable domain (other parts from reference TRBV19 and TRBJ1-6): DGGITQSPKYLFRKEGQNVTLSCEQNLNHDAMYWYRQDPGQGLRLIYYSQIVNDFQKGDIAEGYSVSREKKESFPLTVTSAQKNPTAFYLCASSEAGGVAYNSPLHFGNGTRLTVT.

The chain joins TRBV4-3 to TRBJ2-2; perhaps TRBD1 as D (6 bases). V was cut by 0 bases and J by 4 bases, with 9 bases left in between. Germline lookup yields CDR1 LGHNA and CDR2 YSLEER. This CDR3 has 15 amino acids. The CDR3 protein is CASSQDGTPTGELFF. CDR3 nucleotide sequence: TGCGCCAGCAGCCAAGACGGGACACCCACCGGGGAGCTGTTTTTT.

CDR3 sequence: CAIPRDRGAGDYGYTF. CDR3 nucleotides: TGTGCCATCCCTAGGGACAGGGGAGCCGGGGACTATGGCTACACCTTC. V gene TRBV10-3 combines with J gene TRBJ1-2, with TRBD1 matching 10 bases. The CDR3 covers 16 residues. The ends lost 8 bases at V and 3 bases at J; junction bases unmatched: 12. CDR1 ENHRY and CDR2 SYGVKD come from the germline V gene.

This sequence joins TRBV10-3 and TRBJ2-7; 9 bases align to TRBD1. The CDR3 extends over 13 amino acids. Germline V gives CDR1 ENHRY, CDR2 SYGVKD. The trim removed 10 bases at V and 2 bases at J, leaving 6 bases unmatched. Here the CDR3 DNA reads TGTGCCACTGGGACAGGGCAGGCCTACGAGCAGTACTTC. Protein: CATGTGQAYEQYF.

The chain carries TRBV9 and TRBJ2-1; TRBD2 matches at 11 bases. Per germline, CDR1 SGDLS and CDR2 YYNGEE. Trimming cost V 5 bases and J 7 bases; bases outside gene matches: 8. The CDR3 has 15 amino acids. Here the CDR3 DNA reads TGTGCCAGCAGTCTAGCGGGGGGCCCTGGAAATGAGCAGTTCTTC. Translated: CASSLAGGPGNEQFF.

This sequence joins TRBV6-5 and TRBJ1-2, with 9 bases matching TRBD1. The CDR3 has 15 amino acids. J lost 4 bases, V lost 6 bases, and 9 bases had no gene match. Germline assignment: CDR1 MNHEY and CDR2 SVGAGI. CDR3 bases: TGTGCCAGCAGCAGACAGGGGGGGACTGCCTATGGCTACACCTTC. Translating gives CASSRQGGTAYGYTF.

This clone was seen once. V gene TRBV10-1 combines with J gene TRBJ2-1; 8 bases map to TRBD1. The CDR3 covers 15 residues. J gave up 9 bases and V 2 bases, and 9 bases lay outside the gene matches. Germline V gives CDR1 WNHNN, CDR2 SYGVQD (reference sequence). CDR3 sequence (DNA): TGCGCCAGCAGTGAGGGGACAGGCCTTCGGAGTGAGCAGTTCTTC. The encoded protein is CASSEGTGLRSEQFF.